This entry lists 5 T cell receptor beta chains sequenced from one sample in a study of radiation and T cells in renal cell carcinoma. Time point reported: blood 2 weeks post-SBRT. Treatment of the sample: 15 Gy SBRT to primary tumor, nephrectomy 4 weeks later. The protocol was immunoSEQ multiplex PCR, while the TCRdb copy is restricted to in-frame clones and leaves out a portion. The sample comprises about 130,000 clones, approximately 90% of which are singletons, and over 4.5% rests with the top ten. Sequences were derived from blood, sampled from a patient whose treatment included radiotherapy and nephrectomy. These receptors came from a woman aged 70 to 79 with renal cell carcinoma.

The V gene is TRBV29-1, the J gene TRBJ2-1; perhaps TRBD1 as D (6 bases). Germline-derived CDR1 and CDR2 are SQVTM and ANQGSEA. The CDR3 length is 15 residues. Trimming pared 3 bases from V and 0 bases from J, leaving 12 bases between. CDR3 in amino acids: CSVDPDRSSYNEQFF. CDR3 sequence (DNA): TGCAGCGTTGACCCAGACAGGAGCTCCTACAATGAGCAGTTCTTC.

The rearrangement links TRBV7-2 to TRBJ1-3, with 7 bases matching TRBD1. This CDR3 comprises 14 residues. Germline assignment: CDR1 SGHTA and CDR2 FQGNSA. The V segment lost 5 bases and the J segment 3 bases; nucleotides outside the gene matches: 4. CDR3 sequence: CASSAQGSGNTIYF. In nucleotides, the CDR3 is TGTGCCAGCAGCGCACAGGGGAGTGGAAACACCATATATTTT.

The J gene is TRBJ1-1, the V gene TRBV30; D ambiguous. CDR3 length equals 15 residues. Trimming shortened V by 2 bases and J by 1 base, and 14 bases separated the two germline ends. Germline CDR1 is GTSNPN and CDR2 is SVGIG (reference sequence). CDR3 protein: CAWSRVTARNTEAFF. The DNA of the CDR3 is TGTGCCTGGAGTCGAGTGACTGCTAGGAACACTGAAGCTTTCTTT.

The chain links TRBV5-1 to TRBJ2-7, with 9 nucleotides matching TRBD1. Germline CDR1 reads SGHRS; CDR2 reads YFSETQ. This CDR3 spans 14 amino acids. The V and J ends lost 7 bases and 2 bases, in that order; junction bases with no gene match: 7. The chain's CDR3 is CASRQRTGAYEQYF. The CDR3 nucleotides read TGCGCCAGCCGACAAAGGACAGGGGCCTACGAGCAGTACTTC.

The V and J genes are TRBV7-3 and TRBJ1-5, with D perhaps matching TRBD1 (5 bases). V gave up 5 bases and J gave up 6 bases, with 17 bases separating them. The germline CDR1 and CDR2 sequences are SGHTA and FQGTGA. This CDR3 region has 15 residues. DNA for the CDR3: TGTGCCAGCAGCCCGGGACCCTGGGCGGCTCAGCCCCAGCATTTT. The encoded protein is CASSPGPWAAQPQHF.